Shown below are 13 T cell receptor beta chains from a single sample sequenced in a study of Graves' ophthalmopathy and Graves' hyperthyroidism (dated by TCRdb to the late 2010s). Sequencing was carried out with an Illumina HiSeq 2000. TCR beta CDR3 regions were amplified from RNA transcripts for repertoire sequencing. The first round was an RT-PCR using HTBI primers with the Qiagen OneStep RT-PCR kit, and this first round was followed by a second-round multiplex PCR, then size selection and purification. The raw public reads went through TCRdb reprocessing: fastp at Q25, MiXCR clone calling, in-frame beta chains kept. CDR3 protein sequences are deduplicated, and each keeps its most common genes and DNA. A total of 900,000 to 1,200,000 distinct CDR3 sequences appear in this sample, around a third of them only once. In total, the top ten clones hold roughly 11% of the sample. The sequencing sample was made of peripheral blood or thyroid tissue (not recorded which). The receptors stem from an adult man with Graves' hyperthyroidism.

This clonotype was detected many times. The chain couples TRBV9 to TRBJ2-5; D ambiguous. The CDR3 loop spans 16 amino acids. Germline lookup yields CDR1 SGDLS and CDR2 YYNGEE. Between the trimmed V and J ends, which lost 3 bases and 2 bases, there was a span of 17 bases. The CDR3 coding sequence is TGTGCCAGCAGCGCGACGCGGTGGGCGGAACAAGAGACCCAGTACTTC. Translated: CASSATRWAEQETQYF.

This clonotype has a count of ten or more. The chain carries TRBV11-2 and TRBJ1-2; D not certain. Germline-derived CDR1 and CDR2 are SGHAT and FQNNGV. V was cut by 5 bases and J by 4 bases, with 8 bases left in between. The CDR3 loop spans 12 amino acids. The CDR3 is CASSKSGYGYTF. DNA for the CDR3: TGTGCCAGCAGCAAAAGCGGCTATGGCTACACCTTC.

This clonotype was counted many times. V usage is TRBV7-2 and J usage is TRBJ2-5; 12 nucleotides agree with TRBD2. The V segment lost 6 bases and the J segment 2 bases; nucleotides outside the gene matches: 7. The germline CDR1 and CDR2 sequences are SGHTA and FQGNSA. The CDR3 is made up of 16 amino acids. CDR3: CASRGVGTSGQETQYF. CDR3 coding DNA: TGTGCCAGCAGGGGTGTGGGGACTAGCGGGCAAGAGACCCAGTACTTC.

V usage is TRBV2 and J usage is TRBJ2-7; TRBD2 matches at 7 bases. This CDR3 has 13 amino acids. Trimming removed 8 bases from V and 5 bases from J; junction bases left unmatched: 9. Germline V gives CDR1 SNHLY, CDR2 FYNNEI. The DNA for the CDR3 is TGTGCCAGCGGGGGACTAATGAACCACGAGCAGTACTTC. It codes for CASGGLMNHEQYF.

This clonotype was seen a few times. The rearrangement joins TRBV9 to TRBJ2-7; 13 nucleotides line up with TRBD2. V dropped 0 bases and J dropped 2; count of bases not matched to a gene: 2. The germline CDR1 and CDR2 sequences are SGDLS and YYNGEE. CDR3 length: 16 amino acids. CDR3 bases: TGTGCCAGCAGCGTAGGGACTAGCGGGGGAACCTACGAGCAGTACTTC. Translated, it gives CASSVGTSGGTYEQYF.

This clonotype appeared many times. This chain's CDR3 is CASSTDGGRNYGYTF. CDR3 coding DNA: TGTGCCAGCAGCACTGACGGGGGGAGAAACTATGGCTACACCTTC. V usage is TRBV12-3 or TRBV12-4 and J usage is TRBJ1-2; D is perhaps TRBD1 (5 bases). The CDR3 is 15 residues long. V was shortened by 6 bases and J by 2 bases, with 16 bases between the two germline ends.

Notes on this clonotype: A read error may explain this, as a much larger clone is one base away. The chain joins TRBV5-1 to TRBJ2-5; 8 bases fit TRBD1. CDR1 is SGHRS and CDR2 is YFSETQ in the germline V gene. The CDR3 covers 17 residues. The CDR3 sequence is CASSLGFGQGLQEAQYF. The CDR3 bases are TGCGCCAGCAGCTTGGGCTTCGGACAGGGCCTCCAAGAGGCCCAGTACTTC.

This chain uses TRBV7-9 with TRBJ2-5; D not resolved. The V and J ends lost 2 bases and 1 base respectively, with 17 bases between them. Germline values: CDR1 SEHNR, CDR2 FQNEAQ (reference sequence). This CDR3 is 17 amino acids long. The DNA of the CDR3 is TGTGCCAGCAGCTTACCAGACCGAGGAAGGCGCCAAGAGACCCAGTACTTC. Its translation is CASSLPDRGRRQETQYF. Variable domain in full (rest from reference TRBV7-9 and TRBJ2-5): DTGVSQNPRHKITKRGQNVTFRCDPISEHNRLYWYRQTLGQGPEFLTYFQNEAQLEKSRLLSDRFSAERPKGSFSTLEIQRTEQGDSAMYLCASSLPDRGRRQETQYFGPGTRLLVL.

The chain recombines TRBV5-1 with TRBJ1-2; D possibly corresponds to TRBD1 (5 bases). The CDR3 spans 17 residues. Germline CDR1 reads SGHRS; CDR2 reads YFSETQ. Deletions cut 4 bases from V and 5 bases from J, with 24 bases between. The DNA for the CDR3 is TGCGCCAGCAGCAGCTCGCCCGGGCAAGGGGACCTATATGGCTACACCTTC. This codes for CASSSSPGQGDLYGYTF.

This chain connects TRBV15 to TRBJ1-2, with D uncertain. Germline V gene data show CDR1 as LNHNV and CDR2 as YYDKDF (reference sequence). The CDR3 sequence is 12 residues long. Trimming took off 3 bases at V and 13 bases at J, with 15 bases between the two ends. The CDR3 nucleotides are TGTGCCACCAGCAGTGTGGCGGGGTTAGTCACCTTC. Protein sequence: CATSSVAGLVTF.

This rearrangement joins TRBV10-2 to TRBJ2-2; TRBD2 matches at 11 bases. Germline values: CDR1 WSHSY, CDR2 SAAADI. This CDR3 has 16 residues. V shed 4 bases, J shed 6 bases, and the junction held 7 bases outside the gene matches. The CDR3, as DNA: TGCGCCAGCAGTGCCGGACTAGCGGGTAGTCCCGGGGAGCTGTTTTTT. As protein: CASSAGLAGSPGELFF.

This clonotype was seen a few times. The rearrangement links TRBV7-8 to TRBJ2-5; 10 bases are a match to TRBD2. The CDR3 runs to 14 residues. Per the germline V gene, CDR1 is SGHVS and CDR2 is FQNEAQ. V lost 5 bases to trimming and J lost 5 bases; unmatched junction nucleotides: 5. This chain's CDR3 is CASSRIAGGETQYF. Written as DNA, the CDR3 is TGTGCCAGCAGCAGAATAGCGGGAGGCGAGACCCAGTACTTC.

There are a few counts of this clonotype. The chain links TRBV6-2 or TRBV6-3 to TRBJ2-7; maybe TRBD2 (5 bases). V gave up 6 bases and J gave up 3 bases, with 15 bases separating them. CDR1 is MNHEY and CDR2 is SVGEGT in the germline V gene. The CDR3 covers 14 residues. The CDR3 here is CASSRPAEVYEQYF. CDR3 DNA: TGTGCCAGCAGCCGTCCAGCGGAGGTCTACGAGCAGTACTTC.